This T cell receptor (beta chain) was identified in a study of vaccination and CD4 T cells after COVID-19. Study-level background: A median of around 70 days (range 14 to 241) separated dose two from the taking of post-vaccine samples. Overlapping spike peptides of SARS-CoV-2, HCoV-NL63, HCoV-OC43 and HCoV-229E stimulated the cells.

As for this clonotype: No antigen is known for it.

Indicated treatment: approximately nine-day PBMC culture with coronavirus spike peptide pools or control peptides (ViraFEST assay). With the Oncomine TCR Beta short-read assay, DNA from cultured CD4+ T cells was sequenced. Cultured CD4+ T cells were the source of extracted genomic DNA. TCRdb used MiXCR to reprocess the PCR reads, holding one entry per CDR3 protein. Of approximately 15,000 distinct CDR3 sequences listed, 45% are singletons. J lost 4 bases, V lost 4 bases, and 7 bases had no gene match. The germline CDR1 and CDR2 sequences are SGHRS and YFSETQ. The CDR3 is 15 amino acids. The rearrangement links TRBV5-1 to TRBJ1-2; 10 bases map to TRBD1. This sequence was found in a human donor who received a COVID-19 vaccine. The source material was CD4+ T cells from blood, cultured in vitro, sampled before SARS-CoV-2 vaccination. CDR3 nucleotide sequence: TGCGCCAGCAGCAATGGACAGGGGGGTAGCTATGGCTACACCTTC. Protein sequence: CASSNGQGGSYGYTF.